Here is one TCR beta chain with its context. The data belong to a study of cytomegalovirus exposure and HLA in healthy donors. Some clones are missing from TCRdb's copy, which holds only in-frame ones; the method was immunoSEQ multiplex PCR. In the table there are about 360,000 clones, roughly 90% of which are singletons. This CDR3 contains 14 residues. V was clipped by 5 bases and J by 0 bases, with 11 bases between them. Germline CDR1 and CDR2: SQVTM and ANQGSEA. The TCR originated in a woman aged 18-29 years in good health and CMV-seronegative. The rearrangement links TRBV29-1 to TRBJ1-5; D gene uncertain. What was sequenced was PBMCs. In nucleotides, the CDR3 is TGCAGCGTTATAGAGGAAGATAGCAATCAGCCCCAGCATTTT. Protein: CSVIEEDSNQPQHF.